The 28 T cell receptor beta chains below were found in one sample sequenced in a study of cytomegalovirus exposure and HLA in healthy donors. A multiplex PCR was run with 60 Vbeta primers and 13 Jbeta primers. Here immunoSEQ multiplex PCR was the method, and the copy in TCRdb shows in-frame clones only, minus some. The table lists about 160,000 clones, roughly 80% of them singletons, with roughly 8% in the top ten. Input material: PBMCs. The receptors were gathered from a male donor in good health and CMV-seropositive.

The chain combines TRBV10-3 with TRBJ2-3, with 13 positions matching TRBD2. This CDR3 contains 16 residues. Trimming at V came to 4 bases and at J to 0 bases, leaving 1 base not matched to a gene. Germline loops: CDR1 ENHRY, CDR2 SYGVKD. The CDR3 loop is CAISGTSGGSTDTQYF. CDR3 sequence (DNA): TGTGCCATCAGTGGGACTAGCGGGGGTAGCACAGATACGCAGTATTTT.

This clone was seen once. V and J are TRBV4-3 and TRBJ1-6; D uncertain. Germline lookup yields CDR1 LGHNA and CDR2 YSLEER. V was clipped by 0 bases and J by 9 bases, with 12 bases between them. The CDR3 runs 15 residues. The DNA of the CDR3 is TGCGCCAGCAGCCAAGATGCGGGGTTGAGTTCACCCCTCCACTTT. Its translation is CASSQDAGLSSPLHF.

The V and J genes are TRBV5-8 and TRBJ2-5, with D tentatively TRBD2 (6 bases). This CDR3 has 14 residues. Germline V gives CDR1 SGHTS, CDR2 YDEGEE. The V gene lost 6 bases and the J gene lost 1 base, with 13 bases spanning the gap. The DNA for the CDR3 is TGTGCCAGCACTCAGCGGGTAGGCCAAGAGACCCAGTACTTC. Translated, it gives CASTQRVGQETQYF. Using reference TRBV5-8 and TRBJ2-5 for the parts outside the CDR3, the full variable domain is EAGVTQSPTHLIKTRGQQATLRCSPISGHTSVYWYQQALGLGLQFLLWYDEGEERNRGNFPPRFSGRQFPNYSSELNVNALELEDSALYLCASTQRVGQETQYFGPGTRLLVL.

In its sample, this clone was seen once. This rearrangement joins TRBV30 to TRBJ2-4; weak D call: TRBD2 (6 bases). The CDR3 is 15 amino acids. The germline V gene has CDR1 GTSNPN and CDR2 SVGIG (reference sequence). With 0 bases removed from V and 6 bases from J, the gap between germline ends came to 15 bases. Here the CDR3 reads CAWSVQGGLRNIQYF. The CDR3 bases are TGTGCCTGGAGTGTACAAGGCGGACTACGAAACATTCAGTACTTC.

The chain employs TRBV19 and TRBJ1-2; tentatively, D is TRBD1 (5 bases). The germline CDR1 and CDR2 sequences are LNHDA and SQIVND (reference sequence). The V end was cut by 8 bases, the J end by 3 bases, with 19 bases between. The CDR3 spans 15 residues. The CDR3 is CASEQSIDRHYGYTF. CDR3 DNA: TGTGCCAGTGAACAATCGATCGACAGACACTATGGCTACACCTTC.

The rearrangement uses TRBV27 and TRBJ1-2, with 11 bases fitting TRBD1. CDR1 is MNHEY, CDR2 SMNVEV, per germline (reference sequence). The V and J ends lost 1 base and 8 bases, in that order; junction bases with no gene match: 6. The length of the CDR3 is 15 residues. The CDR3 spells CASSLYGTGGKGYTF. Written as DNA, the CDR3 is TGTGCCAGCAGTTTATACGGGACAGGGGGAAAGGGCTACACCTTC.

V and J are TRBV28 and TRBJ1-1; a weak D match, TRBD1 (5 bases). This CDR3 has 15 residues. CDR1 is MDHEN and CDR2 is SYDVKM in the germline V gene. Trimming pared 4 bases from V and 5 bases from J, leaving 17 bases between. The chain's CDR3 is CASSSRDVRGTEAFF. The DNA of the CDR3 is TGTGCCAGCAGTTCCCGCGACGTGCGGGGGACTGAAGCTTTCTTT.

This clone was seen a single time. V and J are TRBV30 and TRBJ1-3; 8 positions agree with TRBD1. The junction had 0 bases not matched to a gene; V was cut back by 1 base and J by 4 bases. The length of the CDR3 is 13 residues. CDR1 and CDR2 from the germline V gene are GTSNPN and SVGIG (reference sequence). This CDR3 reads CAWSAGGGNTIYF. The DNA for the CDR3 is TGTGCCTGGAGTGCAGGGGGCGGAAACACCATATATTTT. Full variable domain (missing parts from reference TRBV30 and TRBJ1-3): SQTIHQWPATLVQPVGSPLSLECTVEGTSNPNLYWYRQAAGRGLQLLFYSVGIGQISSEVPQNLSASRPQDRQFILSSKKLLLSDSGFYLCAWSAGGGNTIYFGEGSWLTVV.

The chain recombines TRBV28 with TRBJ1-1, with TRBD1 identical over 7 bases. Germline V gene data show CDR1 as MDHEN and CDR2 as SYDVKM. V dropped 4 bases and J dropped 6; count of bases not matched to a gene: 11. This CDR3 is built from 15 residues. This CDR3 is CASSSIPTGPSEAFF. CDR3 DNA sequence: TGTGCCAGCAGTTCAATCCCGACAGGGCCCTCTGAAGCTTTCTTT.

V and J are TRBV5-8 and TRBJ1-3, with a weak D call TRBD1 (5 bases). CDR1 and CDR2 (germline): SGHTS, YDEGEE. There are 16 residues in the CDR3. The V gene lost 2 bases and the J gene lost 3 bases, with 15 bases spanning the gap. CDR3 protein: CASSFPGTFLGNTIYF. DNA for the CDR3: TGTGCCAGCAGCTTTCCAGGGACTTTCCTTGGAAACACCATATATTTT.

The CDR3 is CASSLEQGYNSPLHF. For the CDR3, the DNA is TGTGCCAGCAGTTTAGAACAGGGGTATAATTCACCCCTCCACTTT. The chain combines TRBV28 with TRBJ1-6; 7 bases agree with TRBD1. This CDR3 is built from 15 residues. J was trimmed by 4 bases and V by 2 bases; bases with no gene match: 2. Looked up from germline, CDR1 is MDHEN and CDR2 is SYDVKM.

The J gene is TRBJ1-1, the V gene TRBV7-2, with D possibly matching TRBD1 (5 bases). The CDR3 contains 15 residues. Trimming left V 3 bases short and J 0 bases short, with 11 bases between. Germline loops: CDR1 SGHTA, CDR2 FQGNSA. CDR3 sequence reads: CASSFYQGMNTEAFF. The CDR3 region has the DNA TGTGCCAGCAGCTTTTATCAGGGTATGAACACTGAAGCTTTCTTT.

The V call is TRBV2, the J call TRBJ2-7; 9 positions agree with TRBD2. Unmatched junction bases numbered 2, after V lost 3 bases and J lost 2 bases. CDR3 length: 14 residues. From germline, CDR1 is SNHLY and CDR2 FYNNEI. CDR3 in amino acids: CASSETSGPYEQYF. The CDR3 DNA is TGTGCCAGCAGTGAGACTAGCGGCCCCTACGAGCAGTACTTC.

V gene TRBV28 combines with J gene TRBJ2-7; a possible D gene is TRBD1 (7 bases). This CDR3 is built from 14 residues. The germline V and J ends were trimmed by 1 base and 3 bases, with 10 bases remaining between them. Per the germline V gene, CDR1 is MDHEN and CDR2 is SYDVKM. Here the CDR3 reads CASSLYQGGYEQYF. The CDR3 DNA sequence: TGTGCCAGCAGTTTATACCAGGGGGGCTACGAGCAGTACTTC.

This clone has a handful of counts. The chain links TRBV5-4 to TRBJ2-7; D uncertain. CDR3 size: 13 residues. Trimming cost V 3 bases and J 2 bases, with 9 bases left between them. Per the germline V gene, CDR1 is SGHNT and CDR2 is YYREEE (reference sequence). CDR3 nucleotide sequence: TGTGCCAGCAGCTATTATGTCGCCTACGAGCAGTACTTC. This sequence encodes CASSYYVAYEQYF.

The chain recombines TRBV4-3 with TRBJ2-2, with 7 bases that match TRBD2. The CDR3 length is 16 residues. The ends lost 4 bases at V and 4 bases at J; junction bases unmatched: 9. The germline gives CDR1 LGHNA, CDR2 YSLEER. CDR3 DNA: TGCGCCAGCAGCCCACGGGGGACGGGGGGCACCGGGGAGCTGTTTTTT. Translating gives CASSPRGTGGTGELFF.

The genes are TRBV6-5 and TRBJ1-1; TRBD1 is a possible D gene (6 bases). The CDR3 has 15 residues. Germline loops: CDR1 MNHEY, CDR2 SVGAGI. Trimming took 2 bases from V and 2 from J, leaving 12 bases between them. The chain's CDR3 is CASSYEGGLNTEAFF. The CDR3 nucleotides read TGTGCCAGCAGTTACGAGGGGGGGCTTAACACTGAAGCTTTCTTT.

The chain uses TRBV28 and TRBJ2-5; possibly TRBD1 for D (5 bases). Trimming stripped 2 bases from V and 3 bases from J, with 10 bases between. The CDR3 extends over 14 amino acids. Germline V lookup: CDR1 MDHEN, CDR2 SYDVKM. In DNA form, the CDR3 reads TGTGCCAGCAGTTTAAAGATGACAGAAGAGACCCAGTACTTC. It is translated as CASSLKMTEETQYF.

The chain uses TRBV11-2 and TRBJ2-1; the match to TRBD2 covers 7 bases. V lost 5 bases and J lost 7; bases outside the gene matches: 8. Per germline, CDR1 SGHAT and CDR2 FQNNGV. CDR3 length: 14 amino acids. CDR3 bases: TGTGCCAGCAGCGCCTCGGGGGGATTGAATGAGCAGTTCTTC. Protein product: CASSASGGLNEQFF.

This chain connects TRBV7-2 to TRBJ1-2; 9 nucleotides align to TRBD1. The V and J ends lost 1 base and 4 bases, in that order; junction bases with no gene match: 4. The V gene's germline CDR1 is SGHTA and CDR2 FQGNSA. The CDR3 spans 15 residues. CDR3 sequence: CASSLEGQGIYGYTF. The DNA for the CDR3 is TGTGCCAGCAGCTTAGAGGGACAGGGAATCTATGGCTACACCTTC.

The rearrangement joins TRBV7-8 to TRBJ2-1, with 8 nucleotides matching TRBD2. The CDR3 consists of 18 residues. Germline trimming cut 1 base from V and 0 bases from J; bases unmatched to any gene: 8. Germline V lookup: CDR1 SGHVS, CDR2 FQNEAQ. Here the CDR3 DNA reads TGTGCCAGCAGCTTAGTCCCTACTAGCGGAGTCTCCTACAATGAGCAGTTCTTC. It is translated as CASSLVPTSGVSYNEQFF.

This chain's CDR3 is CASSQRGITDTQYF. CDR3 bases: TGTGCCAGCAGTCAGAGGGGGATTACAGATACGCAGTATTTT. V gene TRBV5-6 combines with J gene TRBJ2-3; a weak D match, TRBD1 (6 bases). Per the germline V gene, CDR1 is SGHDT and CDR2 is YYEEEE. Trimming removed 5 bases at V and 3 bases at J, with 13 bases between. This CDR3 spans 14 amino acids.

This clone was counted between two and nine times. This chain uses TRBV7-6 with TRBJ2-1, with TRBD2 matching over 12 bases. Germline assignment: CDR1 SGHVS and CDR2 FNYEAQ. This CDR3 is 15 amino acids long. Losses at the gene ends were 6 bases for V and 7 bases for J; bases not matched to a gene: 7. CDR3 amino acids: CASSQTSGSLNEQFF. In DNA form, the CDR3 reads TGTGCCAGCAGTCAGACTAGCGGGAGTTTAAATGAGCAGTTCTTC. The full variable domain, its missing parts supplied by reference TRBV7-6 and TRBJ2-1, is GAGVSQSPRYKVTKRGQDVALRCDPISGHVSLYWYRQALGQGPEFLTYFNYEAQQDKSGLPNDRFSAERPEGSISTLTIQRTEQRDSAMYRCASSQTSGSLNEQFFGPGTRLTVL.

The V and J genes are TRBV4-1 and TRBJ1-4; a weak D match, TRBD1 (6 bases). CDR1 is MGHRA and CDR2 is YSYEKL in the germline V gene. CDR3 size: 13 residues. The V gene lost 10 bases and the J gene lost 7 bases, with 16 bases spanning the gap. CDR3 loop: CATGGGAGEKLFF. CDR3 nucleotides: TGCGCCACCGGCGGGGGGGCAGGTGAAAAACTGTTTTTT.

V usage is TRBV30 and J usage is TRBJ2-3; 9 bases map to TRBD2. V lost 4 bases, J lost 0 bases, and 11 bases stayed unmatched. Germline V gene sequence: CDR1 GTSNPN, CDR2 SVGIG (reference sequence). The CDR3 extends over 17 amino acids. DNA of the CDR3: TGTGCCTGGATGAGCCTAGCGGGGAAGAGAAGCACAGATACGCAGTATTTT. It encodes CAWMSLAGKRSTDTQYF.

The gene calls are TRBV18 and TRBJ1-3; 7 nucleotides align to TRBD1. The J segment lost 0 bases and the V segment lost 3 bases, leaving 8 bases of the junction unmatched. The CDR3 loop spans 17 amino acids. CDR1 KGHSH and CDR2 LQKENI come from the germline V gene. CDR3 coding DNA: TGTGCCAGCTCACCTCCGGGACAGATTTACTCTGGAAACACCATATATTTT. This codes for CASSPPGQIYSGNTIYF.

The J gene is TRBJ2-1, the V gene TRBV6-1; 8 nucleotides align to TRBD1. V was pared by 3 bases and J by 6 bases, with 1 base of the junction left unmatched. The length of the CDR3 is 13 residues. The V gene's germline CDR1 is MNHNS and CDR2 SASEGT. The DNA of the CDR3 is TGTGCCAGCAGTGATGGGACAGGCAATGAGCAGTTCTTC. Translated, it gives CASSDGTGNEQFF.

This clone was picked up one time. The rearrangement links TRBV10-3 to TRBJ2-1; the match to TRBD2 covers 8 bases. Germline V CDR1 and CDR2: ENHRY, SYGVKD. This CDR3 contains 15 residues. J gave up 6 bases and V 7 bases, and 11 bases lay outside the gene matches. The DNA of the CDR3 is TGTGCCATCACCAAGTCGGGGGGGCAGGGCAATGAGCAGTTCTTC. As protein: CAITKSGGQGNEQFF.